Reported below is one TCR beta chain. The antigen remains undetermined. V lost 3 bases and J lost 13; bases outside the gene matches: 5. The CDR3 contains 12 residues. Germline V CDR1 and CDR2: MDHEN, SYDVKM. The data were taken from a study of beta chain features in type 1 diabetes. cDNA synthesis used the whole RNA isolate, giving expressed TCRB sequences. Naive, central memory and regulatory T cell samples averaged about 3.5 million reads. Some clones are missing from TCRdb's copy, which holds only in-frame ones; the method was immunoSEQ multiplex PCR. Among 600,000 to 750,000 clones listed, around 12% were seen once. Study-level findings and limits: The question of HLA type influencing TCRB rearrangement was one that remained unresolved here. A cDNA-based sequencing approach could over-represent cells with high TCR expression. All four CD4+ subsets from Type 1 diabetes patients carried moderately but significantly shorter TCRB CDR3s.

The receptor was derived from a man aged 25 to 40 with type 1 diabetes. This chain links TRBV28 with TRBJ1-2, with TRBD1 matching 10 bases. The sample consisted of naive CD4+ T cells from blood. The chain's CDR3 is CASSFGTGESTF. CDR3 coding DNA: TGTGCCAGCAGTTTTGGGACAGGGGAGAGCACCTTC.